The 27 T cell receptor beta chains below were found in one sample sequenced in a study of T-cell memory formation after mild COVID-19. MiXCR, run by TCRdb on the 5' RACE reads, gives a single entry per CDR3 protein. This table has hundreds of thousands of distinct CDR3 sequences, approximately 20% appearing once. The sequenced sample was PBMCs or a T cell subset sorted from them (not recorded which). These receptors were obtained from an adult woman who had mild COVID-19 (a few samples of this study predate the infection). Cell type and time point are not known.

This chain uses TRBV6-5 with TRBJ2-1; TRBD1 agrees at 9 bases. There are 16 residues in the CDR3. Germline loops: CDR1 MNHEY, CDR2 SVGAGI. V shed 0 bases and J 6 bases; nucleotides not matched to a gene: 6. CDR3 DNA sequence: TGTGCCAGCAGTTACTCCGGCGGGACAGGGATCAATGAGCAGTTCTTC. As protein: CASSYSGGTGINEQFF.

Here the CDR3 DNA reads TGTGCCAGCAGCCAAGACCGGACTAATCAGCCCCAGCATTTT. It yields the protein CASSQDRTNQPQHF. This chain links TRBV4-2 with TRBJ1-5; no reliable D call. The CDR3 is made up of 14 amino acids. CDR1 LGHNA and CDR2 YNFKEQ come from the germline V gene. The V end lost 0 bases, the J end lost 4 bases, and 7 bases lay between the germline ends.

This chain joins TRBV6-5 and TRBJ1-2; D is undetermined. In germline, CDR1 is MNHEY, CDR2 SVGAGI. The germline V and J ends were trimmed by 3 bases and 4 bases, with 9 bases remaining between them. The CDR3 spans 13 residues. CDR3 residues: CASSYSRGYGYTF. For the CDR3, the DNA is TGTGCCAGCAGTTATAGCCGCGGCTATGGCTACACCTTC.

The V gene is TRBV5-1, the J gene TRBJ1-6; TRBD1 agrees at 9 bases. CDR1 and CDR2 from the germline V gene are SGHRS and YFSETQ. This CDR3 spans 17 amino acids. Trimming cost V 4 bases and J 8 bases; bases outside gene matches: 13. CDR3 coding DNA: TGCGCCAGCAGCCCGGGACAGGGTGTGGGTGTATATTCACCCCTCCACTTT. Its protein product is CASSPGQGVGVYSPLHF.

This clonotype was counted only a few times. V usage is TRBV29-1 and J usage is TRBJ2-3; 10 bases line up with TRBD1. The germline CDR1 and CDR2 sequences are SQVTM and ANQGSEA. The length of the CDR3 is 15 residues. J was trimmed by 1 base and V by 3 bases; bases with no gene match: 4. CDR3 residues: CSVEGTGARTDTQYF. The DNA of the CDR3 is TGCAGCGTTGAGGGGACAGGGGCTCGCACAGATACGCAGTATTTT.

In its sample, this clonotype was seen many times. The V and J genes are TRBV10-2 and TRBJ2-5; D is ambiguous. The CDR3 has 11 residues. V shed 3 bases and J shed 4 bases, with 3 bases lying between them. CDR1 and CDR2 from the germline V gene are WSHSY and SAAADI. Here the CDR3 reads CASSEGETQYF. CDR3 bases: TGCGCCAGCAGTGAAGGAGAGACCCAGTACTTC.

At least ten counts were recorded for this clonotype. The V call is TRBV6-1, the J call TRBJ2-2; 8 bases fit TRBD1. The CDR3 totals 13 residues. Germline V gene data show CDR1 as MNHNS and CDR2 as SASEGT. With V trimmed by 6 bases and J by 5 bases, 2 bases remained unmatched. This CDR3 is CASRQGETGELFF. In DNA, the CDR3 is TGTGCCAGCAGACAGGGGGAAACCGGGGAGCTGTTTTTT.

This clonotype occurred once. The gene calls are TRBV19 and TRBJ2-2; D ambiguous. The CDR3 is made up of 14 amino acids. Between the trimmed V and J ends, which lost 6 bases and 0 bases, there was a span of 8 bases. The germline CDR1 and CDR2 sequences are LNHDA and SQIVND (reference sequence). The CDR3 nucleotides read TGTGCCAGTAGGCGGCAGCCGAACACCGGGGAGCTGTTTTTT. It encodes CASRRQPNTGELFF.

This clonotype showed up just a few times. The CDR3 spells CASSPSHRVNTEAFF. The CDR3 DNA is TGTGCCAGCAGCCCATCCCACAGGGTGAACACTGAAGCTTTCTTT. The V and J genes are TRBV14 and TRBJ1-1; D may be TRBD1 (6 bases). CDR3 length: 15 residues. V was clipped by 4 bases and J by 0 bases, with 12 bases between them. Per germline, CDR1 SGHDN and CDR2 FVKESK.

The chain employs TRBV7-9 and TRBJ2-3; unclear D gene. The length of the CDR3 is 13 residues. Germline values: CDR1 SEHNR, CDR2 FQNEAQ (reference sequence). V lost 5 bases to trimming and J lost 4 bases, with 10 bases between them. CDR3 region: CASSPNPSDTQYF. The CDR3 DNA follows: TGTGCCAGCAGCCCCAACCCCTCAGATACGCAGTATTTT. Full variable domain (missing parts from reference TRBV7-9 and TRBJ2-3): DTGVSQNPRHKITKRGQNVTFRCDPISEHNRLYWYRQTLGQGPEFLTYFQNEAQLEKSRLLSDRFSAERPKGSFSTLEIQRTEQGDSAMYLCASSPNPSDTQYFGPGTRLTVL.

This clonotype has just a few counts. The chain links TRBV5-1 to TRBJ2-7; D perhaps matches TRBD2 (5 bases). The CDR3 covers 13 residues. Trimming pared 5 bases from V and 2 bases from J, leaving 11 bases between. Germline lookup yields CDR1 SGHRS and CDR2 YFSETQ. In DNA, the CDR3 is TGCGCCAGCAGTGACCGGGATACCTACGAGCAGTACTTC. Translating gives CASSDRDTYEQYF. Full variable domain (remainder filled in from reference TRBV5-1 and TRBJ2-7): KAGVTQTPRYLIKTRGQQVTLSCSPISGHRSVSWYQQTPGQGLQFLFEYFSETQRNKGNFPGRFSGRQFSNSRSEMNVSTLELGDSALYLCASSDRDTYEQYFGPGTRLTVT.

This clonotype was observed at least ten times. This rearrangement joins TRBV5-1 to TRBJ2-1, with D possibly called TRBD1 or TRBD2 (5 bases each). The CDR3 is made up of 16 amino acids. Deletions cut 1 base from V and 2 bases from J, with 13 bases between. CDR1 and CDR2 from the germline V gene are SGHRS and YFSETQ. The CDR3 region has the DNA TGCGCCAGCAGCTTGTCCGGTTCGGGGCCCTACAATGAGCAGTTCTTC. Its protein product is CASSLSGSGPYNEQFF.

This clonotype has a handful of counts. This chain links TRBV29-1 with TRBJ1-2; D perhaps matches TRBD1 (6 bases). The V and J ends lost 6 bases and 4 bases respectively, with 18 bases between them. Germline V gives CDR1 SQVTM, CDR2 ANQGSEA. This CDR3 has 14 residues. The CDR3 here is CSVTSGGAGYGYTF. The CDR3 nucleotides read TGCAGCGTAACCTCGGGGGGCGCCGGCTATGGCTACACCTTC.

This chain links TRBV12-3 or TRBV12-4 with TRBJ2-7; 8 bases are shared with TRBD1. V shed 1 base, J shed 2 bases, and the junction held 10 bases outside the gene matches. The CDR3 covers 17 residues. CDR3 in amino acids: CASSLGLDRGYTYEQYF. The CDR3 DNA sequence: TGTGCCAGCAGTTTAGGATTAGACAGGGGCTACACCTACGAGCAGTACTTC.

This clonotype was found a few times. The J gene is TRBJ2-1, the V gene TRBV5-1, with 10 bases fitting TRBD1. The CDR3 is 14 residues long. Germline V gives CDR1 SGHRS, CDR2 YFSETQ. The V and J ends lost 1 base and 8 bases, in that order; junction bases with no gene match: 3. The CDR3 loop is CASSLRQGADEQFF. In nucleotides, the CDR3 is TGCGCCAGCAGCTTGCGACAGGGGGCCGATGAGCAGTTCTTC.

This chain uses TRBV7-9 with TRBJ1-1, with a possible D match to TRBD1 (5 bases). The V and J ends lost 6 bases and 7 bases respectively, with 21 bases between them. The CDR3 runs 15 residues. Germline V gene lookup returns CDR1 SEHNR and CDR2 FQNEAQ (reference sequence). The CDR3 protein is CASSLTGTNRGEAFF. The DNA for the CDR3 is TGTGCCAGCAGTCTCACCGGGACCAACCGTGGTGAAGCTTTCTTT.

This clonotype was seen only a few times. V and J are TRBV9 and TRBJ2-5; 9 bases align to TRBD1. J gave up 3 bases and V 4 bases, and 10 bases lay outside the gene matches. The V gene's germline CDR1 is SGDLS and CDR2 YYNGEE. There are 16 residues in the CDR3. For the CDR3, the DNA is TGTGCCAGCAGCTTGCACCGGGACAGGGCTGAAGAGACCCAGTACTTC. This encodes CASSLHRDRAEETQYF.

This sequence joins TRBV6-5 and TRBJ1-2, with 9 bases identical to TRBD1. The V gene end was trimmed by 6 bases and the J gene end by 7 bases; junction bases not matched to a gene: 12. Germline CDR1 and CDR2: MNHEY and SVGAGI. The CDR3 extends over 15 amino acids. Here the CDR3 DNA reads TGTGCCAGCAGACCGGGACAGGGTTTTTTTGGTGGCTACACCTTC. Protein sequence: CASRPGQGFFGGYTF.

The J gene is TRBJ2-5, the V gene TRBV9; TRBD2 agrees at 11 bases. V was pared by 3 bases and J by 4 bases, with 5 bases of the junction left unmatched. Germline V CDR1 and CDR2: SGDLS, YYNGEE. The CDR3 length is 15 residues. CDR3 bases: TGTGCCAGCAGCGGACCGACTAGCGGGGTAGAGACCCAGTACTTC. Translating it yields CASSGPTSGVETQYF.

This clonotype was observed a few times. The V and J genes are TRBV6-6 and TRBJ1-5; maybe TRBD1 (5 bases). The CDR3 has 15 residues. Germline CDR1 and CDR2: MNHNY and SVGAGI (reference sequence). V was pared by 6 bases and J by 2 bases, with 14 bases between. Here the CDR3 reads CASRDNPDGNQPQHF. The CDR3, as DNA: TGTGCCAGCAGGGACAACCCGGACGGCAATCAGCCCCAGCATTTT.

Only a few counts were recorded for this clonotype. The chain joins TRBV29-1 to TRBJ1-5; 7 bases match TRBD1. CDR1 and CDR2 (germline): SQVTM, ANQGSEA. With 6 bases clipped from V and 2 bases from J, the junction kept 10 bases outside the gene matches. CDR3 size: 15 residues. For the CDR3, the DNA is TGCAGCGTGTCGACAGGGAGTACCGGCAATCAGCCCCAGCATTTT. It is translated as CSVSTGSTGNQPQHF. The complete variable domain, with remaining parts taken from reference TRBV29-1 and TRBJ1-5, reads SAVISQKPSRDICQRGTSLTIQCQVDSQVTMMFWYRQQPGQSLTLIATANQGSEATYESGFVIDKFPISRPNLTFSTLTVSNMSPEDSSIYLCSVSTGSTGNQPQHFGDGTRLSIL.

V and J are TRBV6-2 or TRBV6-3 and TRBJ2-6, with 8 bases matching TRBD1. Germline V CDR1 and CDR2: MNHEY, SVGEGT. V dropped 6 bases and J dropped 0; count of bases not matched to a gene: 13. CDR3 length: 19 amino acids. The CDR3 bases are TGTGCCAGCAGCACGATTCGGACAGGGCTCGTCTCTGGGGCCAACGTCCTGACTTTC. This translates into CASSTIRTGLVSGANVLTF.

This clonotype was picked up a small number of times. This chain links TRBV5-4 with TRBJ2-7; 7 nucleotides agree with TRBD2. There are 13 residues in the CDR3. The V gene's germline CDR1 is SGHNT and CDR2 YYREEE (reference sequence). J gave up 6 bases and V 7 bases, and 10 bases lay outside the gene matches. This chain's CDR3 is CASGGGFGSEQYF. CDR3 bases: TGTGCCAGCGGGGGGGGTTTCGGGAGCGAGCAGTACTTC.

This clonotype was detected only a few times. V is TRBV12-3 or TRBV12-4 and J is TRBJ2-1; D could derive from TRBD1 or TRBD2 (5 bases each). Trimming took 2 bases from V and 5 from J, leaving 10 bases between them. The CDR3 is made up of 14 amino acids. For the CDR3, the DNA is TGTGCCAGCAGTTTATGGGACGCCGACAATGAGCAGTTCTTC. Its translation: CASSLWDADNEQFF.

DNA for the CDR3: TGCAGTGCTCTGGGGGGAAAAGAGACCCAGTACTTC. Translated, it gives CSALGGKETQYF. The chain uses TRBV20-1 and TRBJ2-5, with D maybe TRBD2 (6 bases). The CDR3 has 12 residues. The germline V gene has CDR1 DFQATT and CDR2 SNEGSKA (reference sequence). Trimming stripped 5 bases from V and 3 bases from J, with 10 bases between.

The gene calls are TRBV15 and TRBJ2-7; D remains unclear. The CDR3 runs 16 residues. With 4 bases removed from V and 5 bases from J, the gap between germline ends came to 21 bases. Germline V gene data show CDR1 as LNHNV and CDR2 as YYDKDF (reference sequence). The CDR3 sequence: CATSNSISSTPNEQYF. CDR3 DNA sequence: TGTGCCACCAGCAATTCCATCTCAAGTACCCCGAACGAGCAGTACTTC.

The chain combines TRBV18 with TRBJ2-7; D might be TRBD2 (6 bases). V was pared by 1 base and J by 4 bases, with 14 bases between. Per the germline V gene, CDR1 is KGHSH and CDR2 is LQKENI. The CDR3 sequence is 15 residues long. The CDR3 nucleotides read TGTGCCAGCTCACCACTAGGGCCGGGAGCTTACGAGCAGTACTTC. Translated: CASSPLGPGAYEQYF.